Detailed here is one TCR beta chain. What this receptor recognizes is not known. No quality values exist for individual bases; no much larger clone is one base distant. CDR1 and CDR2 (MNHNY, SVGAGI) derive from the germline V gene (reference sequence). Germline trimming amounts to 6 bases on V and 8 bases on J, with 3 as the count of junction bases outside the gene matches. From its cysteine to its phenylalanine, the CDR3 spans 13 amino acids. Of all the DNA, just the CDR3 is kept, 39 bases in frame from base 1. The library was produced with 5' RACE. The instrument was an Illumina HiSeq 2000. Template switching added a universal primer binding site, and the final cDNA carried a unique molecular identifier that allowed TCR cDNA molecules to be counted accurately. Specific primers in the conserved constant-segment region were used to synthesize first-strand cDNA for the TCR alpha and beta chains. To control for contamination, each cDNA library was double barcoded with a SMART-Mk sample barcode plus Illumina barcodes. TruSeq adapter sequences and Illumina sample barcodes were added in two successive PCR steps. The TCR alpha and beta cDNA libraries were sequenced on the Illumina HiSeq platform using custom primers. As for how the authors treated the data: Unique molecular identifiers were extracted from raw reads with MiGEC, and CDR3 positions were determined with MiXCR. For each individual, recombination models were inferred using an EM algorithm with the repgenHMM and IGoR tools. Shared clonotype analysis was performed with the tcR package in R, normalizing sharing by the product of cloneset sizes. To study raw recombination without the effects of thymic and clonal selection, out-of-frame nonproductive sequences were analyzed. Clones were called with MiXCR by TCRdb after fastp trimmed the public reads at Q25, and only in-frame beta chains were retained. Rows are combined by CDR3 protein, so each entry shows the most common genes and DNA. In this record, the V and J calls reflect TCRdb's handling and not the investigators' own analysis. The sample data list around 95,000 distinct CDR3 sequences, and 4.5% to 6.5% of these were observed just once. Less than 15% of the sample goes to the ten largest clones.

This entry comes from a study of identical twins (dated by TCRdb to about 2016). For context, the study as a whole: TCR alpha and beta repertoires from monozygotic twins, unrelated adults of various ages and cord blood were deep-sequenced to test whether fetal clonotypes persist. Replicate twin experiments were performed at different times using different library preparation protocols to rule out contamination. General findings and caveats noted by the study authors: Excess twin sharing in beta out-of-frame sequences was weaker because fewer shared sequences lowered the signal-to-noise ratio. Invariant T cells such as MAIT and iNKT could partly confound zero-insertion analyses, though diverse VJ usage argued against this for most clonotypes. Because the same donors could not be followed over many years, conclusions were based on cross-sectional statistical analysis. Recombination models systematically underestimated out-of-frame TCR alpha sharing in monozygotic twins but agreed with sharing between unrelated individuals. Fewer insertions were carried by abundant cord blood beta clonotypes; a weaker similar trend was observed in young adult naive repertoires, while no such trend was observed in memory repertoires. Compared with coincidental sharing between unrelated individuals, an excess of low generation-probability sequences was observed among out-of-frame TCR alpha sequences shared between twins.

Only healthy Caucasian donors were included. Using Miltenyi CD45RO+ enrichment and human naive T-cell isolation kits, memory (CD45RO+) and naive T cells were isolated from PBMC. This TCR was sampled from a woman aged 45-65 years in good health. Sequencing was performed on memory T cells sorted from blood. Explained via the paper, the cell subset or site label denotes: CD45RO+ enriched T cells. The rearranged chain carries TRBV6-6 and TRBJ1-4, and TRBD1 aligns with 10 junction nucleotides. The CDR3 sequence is CASRRTGGEKLFF. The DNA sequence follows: TGTGCCAGCAGGCGGACAGGGGGAGAAAAACTGTTTTTT.